A single T cell receptor beta chain is shown here with its context. The data were obtained in a study of blood T cell repertoires in COVID-19. Background on the study: Whether acute or convalescent, the COVID-19 samples came from the United States, Italy and Spain. Sources were T cells, B-cell-depleted T cells, or PBMCs; the material itself was cDNA or gDNA.

Germline lookup yields CDR1 SEHNR and CDR2 FQNEAQ (reference sequence). The CDR3 runs to 14 residues. Deletions cut 1 base from V and 4 bases from J, with 10 bases between. Authors' processing steps: The assay estimated nucleated cells by amplifying reference gene primers. Here immunoSEQ multiplex PCR was the method, and the copy in TCRdb shows in-frame clones only, minus some. V and J calls plus clone size are reproduced from that table; the DNA served to infer D and trimming. The sample shows about 230,000 clones, roughly 80% of them seen only once. J is TRBJ1-1 and V is TRBV7-9; D uncertain. This TCR derives from a woman of 80 years or more with acute or convalescent COVID-19. Material for sequencing was peripheral blood. CDR3 region: CASSLVGAGTEAFF. CDR3 DNA: TGTGCCAGCAGCTTAGTGGGCGCCGGCACTGAAGCTTTCTTT. Based on the CDR3 plus reference TRBV7-9 and TRBJ1-1, the full variable domain is DTGVSQNPRHKITKRGQNVTFRCDPISEHNRLYWYRQTLGQGPEFLTYFQNEAQLEKSRLLSDRFSAERPKGSFSTLEIQRTEQGDSAMYLCASSLVGAGTEAFFGQGTRLTVV.